This entry lists 2 T cell receptor beta chains sequenced from one sample in a study of blood T cell repertoires in COVID-19. Libraries were prepared by immunoSEQ multiplex PCR; TCRdb keeps only in-frame clonotypes and omits some of them. The sample lists over 95,000 clones, 84% seen once, with approximately 2% in the top ten. Sequenced sample: peripheral blood. All receptors come from a man between 70 and 80 years old with active or convalescent COVID-19.

The chain joins TRBV5-5 to TRBJ2-5; TRBD2 agrees at 10 bases. CDR1 is SGHKS and CDR2 is YYEKEE in the germline V gene (reference sequence). V gave up 0 bases and J gave up 2 bases; unmatched junction bases: 7. The CDR3 extends over 17 amino acids. The CDR3 here is CASSLGRTSGAQETQYF. CDR3 nucleotides: TGTGCCAGCAGCTTGGGAAGGACTAGCGGAGCTCAAGAGACCCAGTACTTC.

The CDR3 nucleotides read TGCAGCACCACCCCGGGGGAGACCCAGTACTTC. This sequence encodes CSTTPGETQYF. The gene calls are TRBV20-1 and TRBJ2-5; maybe TRBD2 (5 bases). CDR1 is DFQATT and CDR2 is SNEGSKA in the germline V gene (reference sequence). The CDR3 totals 11 residues.